Listed below are T cell receptor beta chains from one sample, sequenced in a study of cytomegalovirus exposure and HLA in healthy donors. Assay used: immunoSEQ multiplex PCR; TCRdb lists only in-frame clones, some missing. The table has approximately 170,000 clones, approximately 86% seen once. Sequencing was carried out using PBMCs. These receptors all stem from a male donor in good health and CMV-seronegative. Each CDR3 is given with its conserved first and last residue. The D gene is left open where the match is weak. Some rows have no size entry. The others give once, few or many, or a class for an expanded clone.

TRBD1	-	TRBV5-1	TRBJ2-7	CASSLGTGGEQYF	TGCGCCAGCAGCTTGGGGACAGGGGGAGAGCAGTACTTC
-	-	TRBV27	TRBJ2-5	CASSLWTGLVQETQYF	TGTGCCAGCAGTTTGTGGACGGGACTGGTCCAAGAGACCCAGTACTTC
-	-	TRBV7-9	TRBJ2-5	CASSLMSGQETQYF	TGTGCCAGCAGCTTGATGTCAGGCCAAGAGACCCAGTACTTC
TRBD2	-	TRBV19	TRBJ2-1	CASRDIAGYNEQFF	TGTGCCAGTAGGGATATAGCGGGATACAATGAGCAGTTCTTC
-	few	TRBV6-6	TRBJ1-5	CASSYSEQGGQPQHF	TGTGCCAGCAGTTACTCGGAGCAGGGTGGTCAGCCCCAGCATTTT
-	-	TRBV7-3	TRBJ1-1	CASSSFARSEAFF	TGTGCCAGCAGCTCTTTTGCGCGAAGTGAAGCTTTCTTT
-	-	TRBV5-8	TRBJ1-2	CASSDRTDNTHSNYGYTF	TGTGCCAGCAGCGATCGTACAGATAACACACATTCTAACTATGGCTACACCTTC
TRBD1	-	TRBV6-1	TRBJ2-7	CAVGTALSYEQYF	TGTGCCGTCGGGACAGCCCTCTCCTACGAGCAGTACTTC
TRBD2	-	TRBV4-3	TRBJ2-3	CASGLGGLSDTQYF	TGCGCCAGCGGACTAGGAGGGCTTTCAGATACGCAGTATTTT
-	once	TRBV10-1	TRBJ1-1	CASSDEAPNTEAFF	TGCGCCAGCAGTGATGAAGCCCCGAACACTGAAGCTTTCTTT
TRBD2	-	TRBV7-9	TRBJ2-3	CASGIKSGTGTDTQYF	TGTGCCAGCGGCATCAAAAGCGGGACCGGCACAGATACGCAGTATTTT
-	-	TRBV18	TRBJ1-4	CASSPRATKLFF	TGTGCCAGCTCACCTCGCGCCACCAAACTGTTTTTT
-	-	TRBV6-4	TRBJ2-2	CASSAEAPNTGELFF	TGTGCCAGCAGTGCGGAGGCACCGAACACCGGGGAGCTGTTTTTT